Below, 11 T cell receptor beta chains from the same sample are listed, as sequenced in a study of CD8 T cells in Susac syndrome. Random hexamers served to reverse transcribe about 0.5 to 1 ug RNA. From the immunoSEQ multiplex PCR reads, TCRdb called clonotypes with MiXCR, one entry per CDR3 protein. The sample holds 130,000 to 150,000 distinct CDR3 sequences, approximately 94% seen once. Sequencing used CD4+ T cells from PBMCs. The receptors originated from a human donor with Susac syndrome.

V gene TRBV20-1 combines with J gene TRBJ1-5; a weak D match, TRBD1 (6 bases). This CDR3 region has 14 residues. V was shortened by 3 bases and J by 3 bases, with 12 bases between the two germline ends. The germline V gene encodes CDR1 DFQATT and CDR2 SNEGSKA (reference sequence). CDR3 amino acids: CSASADRYNQPQHF. In DNA, the CDR3 is TGCAGTGCTAGTGCCGACAGGTACAATCAGCCCCAGCATTTT.

This clonotype occurred once. This chain joins TRBV2 and TRBJ2-5; the D is unclear. This CDR3 contains 12 residues. V was cut by 6 bases and J by 3 bases, with 8 bases left in between. Germline lookup yields CDR1 SNHLY and CDR2 FYNNEI. The CDR3 reads CASSPTKETQYF. DNA of the CDR3: TGTGCCAGCAGCCCCACTAAAGAGACCCAGTACTTC. Filled out from reference TRBV2 and TRBJ2-5, the complete variable domain reads EPEVTQTPSHQVTQMGQEVILRCVPISNHLYFYWYRQILGQKVEFLVSFYNNEISEKSEIFDDQFSVERPDGSNFTLKIRSTKLEDSAMYFCASSPTKETQYFGPGTRLLVL.

The V gene is TRBV2, the J gene TRBJ1-6; D remains ambiguous. Trimming took 2 bases from V and 10 from J, leaving 18 bases between them. CDR3 size: 16 residues. Germline CDR1 and CDR2: SNHLY and FYNNEI. The CDR3 region has the DNA TGTGCCAGCAGTGAAAGGCGATTAGACGTAGGCTCACCCCTCCACTTT. This gives the protein CASSERRLDVGSPLHF.

This clonotype was found once. The chain has TRBV7-6 and TRBJ2-1; 8 bases are shared with TRBD1. J lost 6 bases, V lost 5 bases, and 3 bases had no gene match. The CDR3 totals 13 residues. Germline CDR1 is SGHVS and CDR2 is FNYEAQ. The CDR3 spells CASSQGQGNEQFF. The CDR3 DNA reads TGTGCCAGCAGCCAAGGACAGGGCAATGAGCAGTTCTTC.

This chain uses TRBV29-1 with TRBJ1-4; D gene uncertain. The CDR3 runs to 10 residues. Between the trimmed V and J ends, which lost 7 bases and 11 bases, there was a span of 11 bases. Looked up from germline, CDR1 is SQVTM and CDR2 is ANQGSEA. The CDR3 bases are TGCAGCGCTCGGACGGAGAAACTGTTTTTT. Translated, it gives CSARTEKLFF.

A few counts support this clonotype. The chain recombines TRBV6-2 or TRBV6-3 with TRBJ2-7, with a tentative D call TRBD2 (6 bases). Trimming stripped 8 bases from V and 7 bases from J, with 9 bases between. The CDR3 sequence is 10 residues long. The germline V gene encodes CDR1 MNHEY and CDR2 SVGEGT. The CDR3 DNA reads as TGTGCCAGCGGGAGGAGGGAGCAGTACTTC. Translation gives CASGRREQYF.

DNA of the CDR3: TGTGCCAGCAGCGTAGGGGACACCGAGCAGTACTTC. Translation gives CASSVGDTEQYF. The J gene is TRBJ2-7, the V gene TRBV7-2, with D tentatively TRBD1 (6 bases). The CDR3 extends over 12 amino acids. Germline loops: CDR1 SGHTA, CDR2 FQGNSA. Trimming took off 5 bases at V and 6 bases at J, with 11 bases between the two ends. Variable domain in full (rest from reference TRBV7-2 and TRBJ2-7): GAGVSQSPSNKVTEKGKDVELRCDPISGHTALYWYRQSLGQGLEFLIYFQGNSAPDKSGLPSDRFSAERTGGSVSTLTIQRTQQEDSAVYLCASSVGDTEQYFGPGTRLTVT.

This sequence joins TRBV2 and TRBJ1-1; D unclear. The germline V and J ends were trimmed by 8 bases and 3 bases, with 13 bases remaining between them. Germline V gene data show CDR1 as SNHLY and CDR2 as FYNNEI. This CDR3 comprises 13 residues. Here the CDR3 reads CASRQPVDTEAFF. The CDR3 DNA follows: TGTGCCAGCCGTCAACCGGTTGACACTGAAGCTTTCTTT.

This chain links TRBV15 with TRBJ2-7, with D perhaps matching TRBD1 or TRBD2 (5 bases each). V was shortened by 0 bases and J by 4 bases, with 13 bases between the two germline ends. CDR3 size: 15 residues. The germline CDR1 and CDR2 sequences are LNHNV and YYDKDF (reference sequence). The CDR3 DNA reads as TGTGCCACCAGCAGAGACCCGGGACGGAGATACGAGCAGTACTTC. It is translated as CATSRDPGRRYEQYF.

V is TRBV9 and J is TRBJ2-5; 7 nucleotides agree with TRBD2. CDR3 size: 18 residues. V was clipped by 0 bases and J by 2 bases; unmatched bases: 13. From germline, CDR1 is SGDLS and CDR2 YYNGEE. The CDR3 bases are TGTGCCAGCAGCGTAGGGATGGGGCTAGCGGTACGACAAGAGACCCAGTACTTC. Translation: CASSVGMGLAVRQETQYF.

The V gene is TRBV3-1, the J gene TRBJ2-5; a possible D gene is TRBD1 (6 bases). V dropped 3 bases and J dropped 5 bases, with 10 bases sitting between them. Germline lookup yields CDR1 LGHDT and CDR2 YNNKEL (reference sequence). The CDR3 contains 13 residues. CDR3 sequence: CASSHGGAETQYF. As DNA, the CDR3 is TGTGCCAGCAGCCATGGGGGCGCGGAGACCCAGTACTTC.